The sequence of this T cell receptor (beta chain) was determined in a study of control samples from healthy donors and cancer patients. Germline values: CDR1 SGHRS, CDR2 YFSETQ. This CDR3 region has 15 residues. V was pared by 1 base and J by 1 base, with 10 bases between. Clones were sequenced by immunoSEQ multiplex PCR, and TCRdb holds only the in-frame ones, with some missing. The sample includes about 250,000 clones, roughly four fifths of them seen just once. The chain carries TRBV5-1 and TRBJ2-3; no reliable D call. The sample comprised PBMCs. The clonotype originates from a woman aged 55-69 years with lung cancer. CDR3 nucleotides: TGCGCCAGCAGCTTGATTTCTCGCGGCACAGATACGCAGTATTTT. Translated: CASSLISRGTDTQYF.